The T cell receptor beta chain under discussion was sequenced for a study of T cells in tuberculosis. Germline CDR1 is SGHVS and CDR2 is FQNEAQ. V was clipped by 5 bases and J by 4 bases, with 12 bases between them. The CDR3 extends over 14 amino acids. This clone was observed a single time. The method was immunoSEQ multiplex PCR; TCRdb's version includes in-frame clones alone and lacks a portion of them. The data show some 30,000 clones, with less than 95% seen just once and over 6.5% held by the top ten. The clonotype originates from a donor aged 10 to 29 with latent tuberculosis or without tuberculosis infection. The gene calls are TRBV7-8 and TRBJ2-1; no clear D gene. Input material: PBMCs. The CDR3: CASSPTPLYNEQFF. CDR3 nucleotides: TGTGCCAGCAGCCCCACTCCGTTATACAATGAGCAGTTCTTC.